Below, 14 T cell receptor beta chains from the same sample are listed, as sequenced in a study of cytomegalovirus exposure and HLA in healthy donors. PCR employed 60 Vbeta and 13 Jbeta primers. Profiling relied on immunoSEQ multiplex PCR, and the TCRdb table lists in-frame clones only, not all of them. The profile shows roughly 110,000 clones, more than 65% of them singletons. Sequencing was carried out using PBMCs. These receptors all stem from a boy under 18 in good health and CMV-seronegative.

This chain links TRBV2 with TRBJ2-1; D is possibly TRBD2 (6 bases). The CDR3 covers 14 residues. Germline V gene sequence: CDR1 SNHLY, CDR2 FYNNEI. Trimming took off 5 bases at V and 9 bases at J, with 17 bases between the two ends. CDR3 loop: CASSPPRLVGEQFF. The CDR3 nucleotides are TGTGCCAGCAGTCCCCCTCGACTAGTGGGTGAGCAGTTCTTC.

The J gene is TRBJ2-5, the V gene TRBV30; TRBD1 matches at 9 bases. Unmatched junction bases numbered 7, after V lost 0 bases and J lost 11 bases. Germline lookup yields CDR1 GTSNPN and CDR2 SVGIG (reference sequence). The CDR3 contains 13 residues. The CDR3 DNA reads as TGTGCCTGGAGTGTACAGGGGGCGCGTGAGCAGTACTTC. It codes for CAWSVQGAREQYF.

The V and J genes are TRBV28 and TRBJ2-5, with TRBD2 matching over 9 bases. Germline V gives CDR1 MDHEN, CDR2 SYDVKM. This CDR3 is built from 15 residues. V was clipped by 6 bases and J by 4 bases; unmatched bases: 9. Here the CDR3 reads CASSPNLAGTETQYF. The CDR3 coding sequence is TGTGCCAGCAGCCCTAATCTAGCGGGAACAGAGACCCAGTACTTC.

Concerning this clone itself: The sample carries other DNA sequences with the same CDR3. V and J are TRBV9 and TRBJ2-7; D remains unclear. The CDR3 consists of 13 residues. Per the germline V gene, CDR1 is SGDLS and CDR2 is YYNGEE. Between the trimmed V and J ends, which lost 3 bases and 0 bases, there was a span of 7 bases. Here the CDR3 DNA reads TGTGCCAGCAGCGGTGGCAGCTCCTACGAGCAGTACTTC. It codes for CASSGGSSYEQYF. Full variable domain (rest looked up from reference TRBV9 and TRBJ2-7): DSGVTQTPKHLITATGQRVTLRCSPRSGDLSVYWYQQSLDQGLQFLIQYYNGEERAKGNILERFSAQQFPDLHSELNLSSLELGDSALYFCASSGGSSYEQYFGPGTRLTVT.

The rearrangement links TRBV4-2 to TRBJ2-7, with TRBD1 matching 11 bases. The CDR3 covers 16 residues. Trimming took 0 bases from V and 3 from J; bases not matched to a gene: 4. Germline V lookup: CDR1 LGHNA, CDR2 YNFKEQ. CDR3 amino acids: CASSQEAGTGGYEQYF. The DNA for the CDR3 is TGTGCCAGCAGCCAAGAAGCCGGGACAGGGGGCTACGAGCAGTACTTC.

The V and J genes are TRBV7-9 and TRBJ2-5, with a tentative D call TRBD2 (5 bases). V was shortened by 4 bases and J by 5 bases, with 8 bases between the two germline ends. Germline lookup yields CDR1 SEHNR and CDR2 FQNEAQ (reference sequence). There are 12 residues in the CDR3. DNA of the CDR3: TGTGCCAGCAGCTCTGGAGGCGAGACCCAGTACTTC. Protein product: CASSSGGETQYF.

The chain uses TRBV7-9 and TRBJ1-2, with 7 bases that match TRBD1. The CDR3 contains 14 residues. Losses at the gene ends were 5 bases for V and 8 bases for J; bases not matched to a gene: 11. CDR1 and CDR2 from the germline V gene are SEHNR and FQNEAQ (reference sequence). CDR3 region: CASSTQGQVRGYTF. The CDR3 bases are TGTGCCAGCAGCACCCAAGGACAGGTTCGAGGCTACACCTTC.

The rearrangement uses TRBV27 and TRBJ2-7; 10 bases agree with TRBD2. The CDR3 contains 15 residues. Germline trimming cut 3 bases from V and 9 bases from J; bases unmatched to any gene: 11. Germline CDR1 is MNHEY and CDR2 is SMNVEV (reference sequence). CDR3 amino acids: CASSFNPSGSTVQYF. The CDR3 DNA is TGTGCCAGCAGTTTTAACCCTAGCGGGAGTACTGTGCAGTACTTC.

CDR3 residues: CASSSGTSGGQETQYF. DNA of the CDR3: TGCGCCAGCAGCTCCGGGACTAGCGGGGGGCAAGAGACCCAGTACTTC. This chain links TRBV5-1 with TRBJ2-5; 15 bases line up with TRBD2. Germline-derived CDR1 and CDR2 are SGHRS and YFSETQ. The V segment lost 3 bases and the J segment 2 bases; nucleotides outside the gene matches: 2. The CDR3 is 16 amino acids.

This chain uses TRBV5-1 with TRBJ2-5; TRBD2 aligns across 8 bases. After removal of 0 bases from V and 4 bases from J, the junction contained 14 bases not matched to a gene. CDR3 length: 18 residues. The germline V gene has CDR1 SGHRS and CDR2 YFSETQ. In DNA, the CDR3 is TGCGCCAGCAGCTTGGCCCGGCGGGGGGCGGTCAGCGGAGAGACCCAGTACTTC. Protein product: CASSLARRGAVSGETQYF.

The chain employs TRBV27 and TRBJ1-5, with TRBD1 matching 8 bases. The V gene's germline CDR1 is MNHEY and CDR2 SMNVEV (reference sequence). J was trimmed by 2 bases and V by 5 bases; bases with no gene match: 5. The CDR3 has 15 residues. This CDR3 is CASSGTGRGNQPQHF. CDR3 nucleotide sequence: TGTGCCAGCAGTGGGACAGGTCGAGGCAATCAGCCCCAGCATTTT.

The chain links TRBV18 to TRBJ2-1; D remains ambiguous. This CDR3 is 12 amino acids long. Germline-derived CDR1 and CDR2 are KGHSH and LQKENI. Trimming cost V 3 bases and J 3 bases, with 3 bases left between them. This CDR3 is CASSPYYNEQFF. In DNA form, the CDR3 reads TGTGCCAGCTCACCGTACTACAATGAGCAGTTCTTC.

A note on this clone: Other DNA sequences in this sample translate to the same CDR3. The V and J genes are TRBV2 and TRBJ2-7; TRBD1 matches at 11 bases. Trimming cost V 6 bases and J 2 bases; bases outside gene matches: 0. The CDR3 length is 13 residues. Germline V gives CDR1 SNHLY, CDR2 FYNNEI. The CDR3 loop reads CASRGQGAYEQYF. The CDR3 DNA reads as TGTGCCAGCAGGGGACAGGGGGCCTACGAGCAGTACTTC. Full variable domain (rest looked up from reference TRBV2 and TRBJ2-7): EPEVTQTPSHQVTQMGQEVILRCVPISNHLYFYWYRQILGQKVEFLVSFYNNEISEKSEIFDDQFSVERPDGSNFTLKIRSTKLEDSAMYFCASRGQGAYEQYFGPGTRLTVT.

The CDR3 coding sequence is TGTGCCAGCAGTACCGAAGGACAGACCTATGGCTACACCTTC. Translated, it gives CASSTEGQTYGYTF. The chain carries TRBV28 and TRBJ1-2; perhaps TRBD1 as D (6 bases). The CDR3 covers 14 residues. Germline CDR1 MDHEN, CDR2 SYDVKM. Trimming removed 5 bases from V and 4 bases from J, with 14 bases in between.